This T cell receptor beta chain was sequenced for a study of regulatory T cells in long-lasting Graves disease. Overall study results and limits: Among samples with persistent disease, TRBV28, TRBJ1-2 and TRBJ2-5 were favored.

Documented time point: persistent/refractory GD, antithyroid drugs over 5 years with positive TRAb. Generation of the TCR library employed RNA extracted from PBMCs. Diagnosis followed American Thyroid Association guidelines for Graves' disease. CDR3-region Arm-PCR and iRepertoire HTBI primers produced the TCR beta libraries. TCRdb re-analysed the multiplex PCR reads in MiXCR, keeping a single row per CDR3 protein. The sample includes 450,000 or so distinct CDR3 sequences, about 20% of them seen just once. This clonotype was found a few times. Antigen: not known. The germline gives CDR1 LGHDT, CDR2 YNNKEL (reference sequence). V shed 0 bases and J 2 bases; nucleotides not matched to a gene: 4. The CDR3 runs 15 residues.

The chain carries TRBV3-1 and TRBJ2-7, with 7 bases fitting TRBD2. Sequencing used peripheral blood mononuclear cells (PBMCs), obtained when the disease was refractory, from a patient treated with antithyroid drugs. The receptor was derived from a female donor with Graves disease. In DNA, the CDR3 is TGTGCCAGCAGCCAAGACGCGAGCGGGGCCTACGAGCAGTACTTC. Protein: CASSQDASGAYEQYF.